This TCR beta chain is from a study of cytomegalovirus exposure and HLA in healthy donors. A roughly 120-subject validation cohort, separate from the approximately 610-subject first cohort, supplied the donors. Findings of the study overall: It was 150 to 200 TCR beta chains that were listed as cytomegalovirus-associated.

Only in-frame clones appear in the TCRdb table, and some are missing; sequencing was by immunoSEQ multiplex PCR. The sample carries about 83,000 clones, roughly 96% recorded once. The CDR3 is made up of 11 amino acids. The germline gives CDR1 LNHDA, CDR2 SQIVND (reference sequence). Worth noting for this clone: Its antigen is still unknown. The junction does not match germline at one end; this may be a read error.

The clonotype originates from a woman aged 18-29 years in good health and CMV-seronegative. The specimen was PBMCs. The rearrangement joins TRBV19 to TRBJ2-7, with D possibly TRBD2 on 6 matching bases. CDR3 bases: TGTGCCAGTAGCGGGAGCAGCGAGCAGTGCTTC. Translating it yields CASSGSSEQCF.